This TCR beta chain stems from a study of control samples from healthy donors and cancer patients. J lost 1 base, V lost 7 bases, and 7 bases had no gene match. CDR3 length equals 15 residues. CDR1 is ENHRY and CDR2 is SYGVKD in the germline V gene. The method was immunoSEQ multiplex PCR; TCRdb's version includes in-frame clones alone and lacks a portion of them. The sample lists tens of thousands of clones, 84% seen once, with about 3.1% in the top ten. There are a few counts of this clone. The sequenced sample consisted of PBMCs. This clonotype was obtained from a woman between 45 and 60 years old with lung cancer. J is TRBJ1-1 and V is TRBV10-3; 9 positions match TRBD1. The CDR3 DNA sequence: TGTGCCATCACCGATGGGACAGGGAGGAACACTGAAGCTTTCTTT. Translated: CAITDGTGRNTEAFF.